This T cell receptor beta chain is from a study of regulatory and conventional T cells in RAG deficiency. Study-wide results and limits: Omenn patients showed >85% Treg-Tconv overlap and shorter CDR3 lengths.

Per the germline V gene, CDR1 is ENHRY and CDR2 is SYGVKD. V lost 3 bases, J lost 9 bases, and 9 bases stayed unmatched. The CDR3 extends over 16 amino acids. The sorted regulatory T cells were CD4+, CD25-high and CD127-low, with genomic DNA sequenced. Profiled with immunoSEQ multiplex PCR; TCRdb holds only in-frame clones, not every one. The sample gives tens of thousands of clones, around nine tenths of which show up once; roughly 0.83% is in the top ten. Turning to this clone: Its specificity is unknown.

These data were also filed under a second study, of regulatory T cells. From that report: Primers: 52 TRBV forward and 13 TRBJ reverse. In patients, unique TRB V-J pairs were restricted and V/J usage skewed, especially in Tregs.

V usage is TRBV10-3 and J usage is TRBJ2-1, with 12 bases matching TRBD2. This sequence originates from a human donor in good health. Sequenced material: Tregs sorted from blood. The DNA for the CDR3 is TGTGCCATCAGTGAAACCACTAGCGGGGGGCAGGGTGAGCAGTTCTTC. This translates into CAISETTSGGQGEQFF.